What follows are 30 T cell receptor beta chains derived from one specimen sequenced in a study of a mutant IDH1 vaccine in newly diagnosed glioma. The method was immunoSEQ multiplex PCR; TCRdb's version includes in-frame clones alone and lacks a portion of them. The sample lists tens of thousands of clones, roughly 90% occurring once. No antigen has been assigned to these receptors. The time point is: week 35, safety follow-up. Topical imiquimod was applied with each vaccine dose, which held 300 ug of mutant IDH1 20-mer peptide. The starting material was PBMCs, obtained from a glioma patient whose treatment included an IDH1 peptide vaccine. The receptors stem from a man aged 35-49 years with glioma.

The V call is TRBV29-1, the J call TRBJ1-1, with unresolved D. The CDR3 consists of 16 residues. V shed 4 bases and J shed 1 base, with 19 bases lying between them. Germline V CDR1 and CDR2: SQVTM, ANQGSEA. Here the CDR3 reads CSVGIPRPFRNTEAFF. CDR3 DNA: TGCAGCGTTGGCATACCGCGCCCCTTCAGGAACACTGAAGCTTTCTTT.

The V gene is TRBV5-4, the J gene TRBJ2-7, with D possibly TRBD1 on 6 matching bases. CDR1 is SGHNT and CDR2 is YYREEE in the germline V gene (reference sequence). The CDR3 length is 14 residues. Deletions cut 5 bases from V and 6 bases from J, with 18 bases between. CDR3 sequence (DNA): TGTGCCAGCAGTCGGGACATGGGGGTATCCGAGCAGTACTTC. Translating it yields CASSRDMGVSEQYF.

Comment on this clone: In the same sample, other DNA sequences code for this CDR3. The chain is built from TRBV7-9 and TRBJ1-1; no clear D. CDR1 is SEHNR, CDR2 FQNEAQ, per germline (reference sequence). Trimming removed 0 bases at V and 1 base at J, with 3 bases between. The CDR3 sequence is 13 residues long. DNA of the CDR3: TGTGCCAGCAGCTTAGCAGCGAACACTGAAGCTTTCTTT. Encoded protein: CASSLAANTEAFF.

CDR3 sequence: CASSVGQGTTNEKLFF. CDR3 bases: TGTGCCAGCAGCGTGGGACAGGGAACTACTAATGAAAAACTGTTTTTT. The chain employs TRBV9 and TRBJ1-4, with TRBD1 matching over 9 bases. Trimming took 2 bases from V and 2 from J; bases not matched to a gene: 4. Germline V gene sequence: CDR1 SGDLS, CDR2 YYNGEE. The CDR3 sequence is 16 residues long.

This sequence joins TRBV5-1 and TRBJ1-1; no clear D gene. The CDR3 length is 14 residues. CDR1 and CDR2 (germline): SGHRS, YFSETQ. Deletions cut 0 bases from V and 1 base from J, with 7 bases between. The CDR3 loop reads CASSLDTRNTEAFF. The CDR3 DNA is TGCGCCAGCAGCTTGGACACCCGGAACACTGAAGCTTTCTTT.

V and J are TRBV28 and TRBJ2-3, with 7 bases identical to TRBD2. This CDR3 spans 16 amino acids. Germline V gene sequence: CDR1 MDHEN, CDR2 SYDVKM. The V and J ends lost 5 bases and 0 bases, in that order; junction bases with no gene match: 8. Here the CDR3 DNA reads TGTGCCAGCAGTCGCCCTATAGCGGGTAGCACAGATACGCAGTATTTT. Its protein product is CASSRPIAGSTDTQYF.

This chain connects TRBV28 to TRBJ1-5; D remains ambiguous. V lost 4 bases, J lost 1 base, and 14 bases lay in between. CDR1 and CDR2 (germline): MDHEN, SYDVKM. The CDR3 contains 16 residues. This CDR3 is CASSSAADLSNQPQHF. In DNA, the CDR3 is TGTGCCAGCAGTTCCGCTGCGGATTTGAGCAATCAGCCCCAGCATTTT.

To note about this clone: Other DNA sequences from this sample encode an identical CDR3 as well. The chain uses TRBV19 and TRBJ1-4, with TRBD1 as a possible D gene (6 bases). Trimming removed 5 bases at V and 0 bases at J, with 10 bases between. Germline loops: CDR1 LNHDA, CDR2 SQIVND (reference sequence). There are 15 residues in the CDR3. CDR3 nucleotides: TGTGCCAGTAGTCCCCGGACAGCAACTAATGAAAAACTGTTTTTT. This codes for CASSPRTATNEKLFF.

V usage is TRBV7-9 and J usage is TRBJ1-6, with D unclear. The CDR3 consists of 16 residues. Germline V lookup: CDR1 SEHNR, CDR2 FQNEAQ (reference sequence). Deletions cut 5 bases from V and 9 bases from J, with 20 bases between. The CDR3 DNA sequence: TGTGCCAGCAGCCCAGAGGCGTTCTCCGCCAGTTCACCCCTCCACTTT. This sequence encodes CASSPEAFSASSPLHF. The whole variable domain, filled in from reference TRBV7-9 and TRBJ1-6, reads DTGVSQNPRHKITKRGQNVTFRCDPISEHNRLYWYRQTLGQGPEFLTYFQNEAQLEKSRLLSDRFSAERPKGSFSTLEIQRTEQGDSAMYLCASSPEAFSASSPLHFGNGTRLTVT.

CDR3 loop: CASRLANEQYF. DNA of the CDR3: TGTGCCAGCAGACTTGCCAACGAGCAGTACTTC. V and J are TRBV6-5 and TRBJ2-7; the D is unclear. There are 11 residues in the CDR3. Germline loops: CDR1 MNHEY, CDR2 SVGAGI. Deletions cut 6 bases from V and 5 bases from J, with 8 bases between.

The chain joins TRBV7-2 to TRBJ2-5, with D unresolved. V lost 1 base, J lost 5 bases, and 14 bases lay in between. The germline V gene has CDR1 SGHTA and CDR2 FQGNSA. This CDR3 is built from 15 residues. CDR3 DNA sequence: TGTGCCAGCAGCTTAGGGGATCGGGTCAGGGAGACCCAGTACTTC. This encodes CASSLGDRVRETQYF.

In DNA form, the CDR3 reads TGTGCCAGCAGTGAAGGGAGTGTTAGCAATCAGCCCCAGCATTTT. It encodes CASSEGSVSNQPQHF. The rearrangement uses TRBV6-1 and TRBJ1-5, with no clear D. The V gene lost 1 base and the J gene lost 0 bases, with 7 bases spanning the gap. Per germline, CDR1 MNHNS and CDR2 SASEGT. The CDR3 totals 15 residues.

The chain is built from TRBV5-5 and TRBJ1-2; 7 bases align to TRBD1. The CDR3 has 14 residues. The germline CDR1 and CDR2 sequences are SGHKS and YYEKEE (reference sequence). The J segment lost 3 bases and the V segment lost 2 bases, leaving 4 bases of the junction unmatched. DNA for the CDR3: TGTGCCAGCAGCTTCAGGCAGGGGGACTATGGCTACACCTTC. Translating gives CASSFRQGDYGYTF.

The table lists this clone with a count of one. This rearrangement joins TRBV6-6 to TRBJ1-3; the D is unclear. This CDR3 spans 12 amino acids. The V gene's germline CDR1 is MNHNY and CDR2 SVGAGI (reference sequence). V was clipped by 5 bases and J by 3 bases, with 5 bases between them. CDR3: CASSTSGNTIYF. The CDR3 DNA sequence: TGTGCCAGCAGTACCAGTGGAAACACCATATATTTT.

This chain uses TRBV19 with TRBJ1-5; D not resolved. Germline CDR1 is LNHDA and CDR2 is SQIVND (reference sequence). This CDR3 comprises 16 residues. The V end was cut by 3 bases, the J end by 1 base, with 13 bases between. The CDR3: CASSIRRELSNQPQHF. The CDR3 nucleotides are TGTGCCAGTAGTATTAGGCGAGAGCTAAGCAATCAGCCCCAGCATTTT.

The chain uses TRBV18 and TRBJ1-3; D is unresolved. The V and J ends lost 6 bases and 0 bases respectively, with 15 bases between them. The CDR3 contains 16 residues. CDR1 and CDR2 from the germline V gene are KGHSH and LQKENI. The chain's CDR3 is CASSRRTGSSGNTIYF. The DNA of the CDR3 is TGTGCCAGCTCTCGAAGAACGGGGAGCTCTGGAAACACCATATATTTT.

This chain's CDR3 is CASSSVYGYEQYF. The CDR3 bases are TGTGCCAGCAGCTCGGTGTACGGGTACGAGCAGTACTTC. The V call is TRBV7-3, the J call TRBJ2-7; unclear D gene. Germline V gene data show CDR1 as SGHTA and CDR2 as FQGTGA. Trimming left V 4 bases short and J 4 bases short, with 11 bases between. The CDR3 sequence is 13 residues long.

The genes are TRBV5-1 and TRBJ1-4; no firm D call. The CDR3 sequence is 14 residues long. V lost 4 bases to trimming and J lost 4 bases, with 11 bases between them. Germline CDR1 reads SGHRS; CDR2 reads YFSETQ. The CDR3 loop reads CASSPQKLNEKLFF. CDR3 nucleotide sequence: TGCGCCAGCAGCCCCCAGAAGCTTAATGAAAAACTGTTTTTT.

Worth noting for this clone: One junction end does not reproduce the germline sequence, and a read error may be involved. As DNA, the CDR3 is TGTGCCAGCTCACTATCAAGAGAAATTAGCCTTTTT. Protein: CASSLSREISLF. J is TRBJ1-3 and V is TRBV18; D gene ambiguous. Per the germline V gene, CDR1 is KGHSH and CDR2 is LQKENI. The CDR3 has 12 residues.

This chain uses TRBV2 with TRBJ1-5; TRBD1 agrees at 9 bases. CDR3 length: 15 amino acids. CDR1 and CDR2 (germline): SNHLY, FYNNEI. Germline trimming cut 6 bases from V and 0 bases from J; bases unmatched to any gene: 3. The CDR3 reads CASRGQGHSNQPQHF. CDR3 coding DNA: TGTGCCAGCAGGGGACAGGGCCATAGCAATCAGCCCCAGCATTTT.

The CDR3 nucleotides read TGTGCCAGCAGCCGACAGGGGTCTTTCGAGCAGTACTTC. It encodes CASSRQGSFEQYF. The rearrangement links TRBV6-1 to TRBJ2-7; 8 bases match TRBD1. V was clipped by 6 bases and J by 6 bases; unmatched bases: 7. The CDR3 has 13 amino acids. Germline assignment: CDR1 MNHNS and CDR2 SASEGT.

The gene calls are TRBV9 and TRBJ2-2; TRBD1 might be the D (6 bases). Germline V gene sequence: CDR1 SGDLS, CDR2 YYNGEE. V lost 4 bases and J 5 bases, leaving 12 bases between the germline ends. CDR3 length: 14 amino acids. The chain's CDR3 is CASSSRGRTGELFF. DNA for the CDR3: TGTGCCAGCAGCTCCAGGGGTAGGACCGGGGAGCTGTTTTTT.

The J gene is TRBJ2-7, the V gene TRBV15; TRBD2 matches at 15 bases. This CDR3 contains 19 residues. V shed 5 bases and J 5 bases; nucleotides not matched to a gene: 16. Germline V lookup: CDR1 LNHNV, CDR2 YYDKDF (reference sequence). CDR3 nucleotide sequence: TGTGCCACCAGCTCCCGGGAGGGACTAGCGGGAGGCGTATTCCACGAGCAGTACTTC. Translation: CATSSREGLAGGVFHEQYF. The complete variable domain, with remaining parts taken from reference TRBV15 and TRBJ2-7, reads DAMVIQNPRYQVTQFGKPVTLSCSQTLNHNVMYWYQQKSSQAPKLLFHYYDKDFNNEADTPDNFQSRRPNTSFCFLDIRSPGLGDTAMYLCATSSREGLAGGVFHEQYFGPGTRLTVT.

The chain has TRBV11-1 and TRBJ2-2; 7 positions agree with TRBD2. CDR1 is SGHAT and CDR2 is FQDESV in the germline V gene (reference sequence). The CDR3 sequence is 17 residues long. The junction had 10 bases not matched to a gene; V was cut back by 1 base and J by 5 bases. CDR3 DNA: TGTGCCAGCAGCTTAGTTTCGACTAGCTTGGAAACCGGGGAGCTGTTTTTT. Protein sequence: CASSLVSTSLETGELFF.

The genes are TRBV18 and TRBJ2-7, with D maybe TRBD2 (5 bases). The CDR3 length is 12 residues. Trimming removed 2 bases at V and 7 bases at J, with 9 bases between. Germline CDR1 reads KGHSH; CDR2 reads LQKENI. The CDR3 loop reads CASSPGGWEQYF. CDR3 in DNA: TGTGCCAGCTCACCAGGCGGGTGGGAGCAGTACTTC.

This rearrangement joins TRBV6-6 to TRBJ2-7; D could derive from TRBD1 or TRBD2 (7 bases each). The germline V gene has CDR1 MNHNY and CDR2 SVGAGI (reference sequence). The length of the CDR3 is 14 residues. Trimming left V 7 bases short and J 3 bases short, with 16 bases between. CDR3 sequence (DNA): TGTGCCAGCAACAGGGGAGGGGGAAACTACGAGCAGTACTTC. This encodes CASNRGGGNYEQYF.

The chain uses TRBV5-1 and TRBJ1-1; D unclear. CDR3 length: 18 residues. V dropped 1 base and J dropped 0 bases, with 19 bases sitting between them. The germline CDR1 and CDR2 sequences are SGHRS and YFSETQ. The CDR3 reads CASSLRFPGPAMNTEAFF. The CDR3 nucleotides read TGCGCCAGCAGCTTGAGATTTCCCGGGCCAGCTATGAACACTGAAGCTTTCTTT.

The chain uses TRBV7-2 and TRBJ2-7; the D is unclear. Deletions cut 5 bases from V and 4 bases from J, with 15 bases between. There are 14 residues in the CDR3. CDR1 SGHTA and CDR2 FQGNSA come from the germline V gene. CDR3 amino acids: CASSPRMGSYEQYF. DNA of the CDR3: TGTGCCAGCAGCCCTAGGATGGGTTCTTACGAGCAGTACTTC.

The CDR3: CASKQQGLNEQFF. The CDR3 bases are TGTGCCAGCAAACAACAGGGCTTGAATGAGCAGTTCTTC. The chain joins TRBV27 to TRBJ2-1; D is perhaps TRBD1 (6 bases). V was cut by 7 bases and J by 7 bases, with 14 bases left in between. The CDR3 runs to 13 residues. In germline, CDR1 is MNHEY, CDR2 SMNVEV (reference sequence).

This chain links TRBV10-3 with TRBJ1-1; the D is unclear. The CDR3 loop spans 13 amino acids. Germline V CDR1 and CDR2: ENHRY, SYGVKD. V was cut by 11 bases and J by 1 base, with 14 bases left in between. CDR3 sequence (DNA): TGTGCCGCTGCCGTGGGTTCGAACACTGAAGCTTTCTTT. The encoded protein is CAAAVGSNTEAFF.